These T cell receptor beta chains were read from a single sample in a study of cytomegalovirus exposure and HLA in healthy donors. TCRdb's copy holds only in-frame clones and misses some; the assay was immunoSEQ multiplex PCR. Among over 250,000 clones listed, more than 55% were seen once. Input material: PBMCs. Receptors originate from a female donor in good health and CMV-seronegative. CDR3s include the opening cysteine and the closing phenylalanine or tryptophan. D genes are given only for firm matches. Expanded clones are given a class, and other clones once, few, many or no size at all.

d_call	v_call	j_call	clone_size	cdr3_aa	cdr3_nt
.	TRBV13	TRBJ2-1	.	CASSLVSQTHYYNEQFF	TGTGCCAGCAGCTTAGTCTCCCAGACTCACTATTACAATGAGCAGTTCTTC
.	TRBV11-3	TRBJ2-7	.	CASSLGPLKALYEQYF	TGTGCCAGCAGCTTGGGCCCACTCAAGGCTCTCTACGAGCAGTACTTC
.	TRBV5-6	TRBJ1-1	.	CASSLGLGGRTEAFF	TGTGCCAGCAGCTTGGGACTCGGGGGTAGGACTGAAGCTTTCTTT
.	TRBV6-1	TRBJ2-7	few	CASSEMAASSYEQYF	TGTGCCAGCAGTGAAATGGCGGCGAGCTCCTACGAGCAGTACTTC
TRBD2	TRBV7-6	TRBJ2-1	few	CASSLLAATINNEQFF	TGTGCCAGCAGCCTACTAGCGGCTACAATAAACAATGAGCAGTTCTTC
.	TRBV27	TRBJ2-7	.	CASRGTSSYEQYF	TGTGCCAGCAGGGGCACCAGCTCCTACGAGCAGTACTTC
TRBD1	TRBV7-9	TRBJ1-2	.	CSSSELGQGDYTF	TGTTCCAGCAGCGAACTAGGACAGGGAGACTACACCTTC
TRBD2	TRBV5-4	TRBJ2-3	once	CASSSGTSGRTDTQYF	TGTGCCAGCAGCTCTGGGACTAGCGGACGCACAGATACGCAGTATTTT
.	TRBV7-2	TRBJ2-3	.	CASSLDGGLDTQYF	TGTGCCAGCAGCTTAGATGGCGGACTAGATACGCAGTATTTT
.	TRBV5-4	TRBJ2-7	few	CASSFGGNSYEQYF	TGTGCCAGCAGCTTTGGGGGGAACTCCTACGAGCAGTACTTC
TRBD1	TRBV11-2	TRBJ2-7	.	CASSFRQGRGYEQYF	TGTGCCAGCAGCTTTCGACAGGGAAGGGGTTACGAGCAGTACTTC
.	TRBV4-1	TRBJ2-7	.	CASSQDMGSTYEQYF	TGCGCCAGCAGCCAAGATATGGGCAGTACCTACGAGCAGTACTTC
TRBD2	TRBV5-1	TRBJ2-1	.	CASSLAGGNYNEQFF	TGCGCCAGCAGCTTGGCGGGAGGGAACTACAATGAGCAGTTCTTC
TRBD1	TRBV5-1	TRBJ1-3	.	CASSLGGTGSYSGNTIYF	TGCGCCAGCAGCTTGGGGGGGACAGGTTCTTACTCTGGAAACACCATATATTTT
.	TRBV28	TRBJ1-2	.	CASRSERADGYTF	TGTGCCAGCAGGTCCGAGAGGGCTGATGGCTACACCTTC
.	TRBV30	TRBJ1-2	once	CAWKDSQVPGYTF	TGTGCCTGGAAGGACTCCCAGGTTCCGGGCTACACCTTC
TRBD2	TRBV29-1	TRBJ2-1	.	CSVERREGNEQFF	TGCAGCGTTGAAAGGCGGGAGGGGAATGAGCAGTTCTTC
.	TRBV6-5	TRBJ1-5	.	CASSQGSPGNQPQHF	TGTGCCAGCAGTCAGGGATCACCGGGCAATCAGCCCCAGCATTTT
TRBD2	TRBV4-2	TRBJ2-3	.	CASSQDLGGRLLAGVGKDTQYF	TGTGCCAGCAGCCAAGATTTGGGGGGCCGATTACTAGCGGGAGTCGGAAAAGATACGCAGTATTTT
.	TRBV7-9	TRBJ2-1	.	CASSLVARPLNEQFF	TGTGCCAGCAGCTTAGTCGCTAGACCACTCAATGAGCAGTTCTTC
.	TRBV7-9	TRBJ2-7	.	CASGLEAYEQYF	TGTGCCTCCGGACTCGAGGCCTACGAGCAGTACTTC
.	TRBV27	TRBJ1-1	once	CASSGAGGGAFF	TGTGCCAGCAGTGGAGCCGGGGGGGGAGCTTTCTTT
TRBD2	TRBV7-2	TRBJ2-1	.	CASRGGLAGTSSYNEQFF	TGTGCCAGCAGGGGGGGACTAGCGGGGACGAGCTCCTACAATGAGCAGTTCTTC
TRBD2	TRBV27	TRBJ2-7	.	CASSPRLAGGFSEQYF	TGTGCCAGCAGCCCACGACTAGCGGGAGGTTTTAGCGAGCAGTACTTC
.	TRBV9	TRBJ1-2	.	CASSGTGGNYGYTF	TGTGCCAGCAGCGGTACGGGAGGTAACTATGGCTACACCTTC
TRBD2	TRBV30	TRBJ2-1	few	CAWIAGAYNEQFF	TGTGCCTGGATAGCGGGAGCCTACAATGAGCAGTTCTTC
TRBD2	TRBV7-2	TRBJ2-1	.	CASSPSVAGYNEQFF	TGTGCCAGCAGCCCCTCGGTAGCGGGATACAATGAGCAGTTCTTC
.	TRBV2	TRBJ1-1	.	CASSDGGRPPNTEAFF	TGTGCCAGCAGTGACGGGGGGCGGCCCCCCAACACTGAAGCTTTCTTT
.	TRBV27	TRBJ2-7	.	CASSLSVFYEQYF	TGTGCCAGCAGTTTATCCGTATTCTACGAGCAGTACTTC
.	TRBV7-6	TRBJ2-7	.	CASSLVTSKRYEQYF	TGTGCCAGCAGCTTAGTTACTAGCAAGAGGTACGAGCAGTACTTC